A selection of T cell receptor beta chains follows, all from one sample in a study of siplizumab effects on memory and regulatory T cells. Assay: immunoSEQ multiplex PCR; the TCRdb copy retains only in-frame clones and omits some. Here the sample spans approximately 70,000 clones, 75% to 95% being singletons. Sequences were obtained from CD8+ T cells sorted from blood. All receptors come from a human donor in good health. Each CDR3 is given with its conserved first and last residue. A D gene is named only where the DNA matches it firmly. Clone size is given for some rows only: seen once, a few or many times, or a class if the clone is expanded.

j_gene: TRBJ2-1; d_gene: TRBD1; abundance: .; v_gene: TRBV7-2; CDR3aa: CASSWWTGGISSYNEQFF; CDR3nt: TGTGCCAGCAGCTGGTGGACAGGGGGGATAAGCTCCTACAATGAGCAGTTCTTC
j_gene: TRBJ2-5; d_gene: TRBD2; abundance: .; v_gene: TRBV15; CDR3aa: CATSRSTSGGETQYF; CDR3nt: TGTGCCACCAGCAGGTCGACTAGCGGGGGCGAGACCCAGTACTTC
j_gene: TRBJ2-7; d_gene: .; abundance: .; v_gene: TRBV11-3; CDR3aa: CASSPRDGYEQYF; CDR3nt: TGTGCCAGCAGCCCACGGGACGGCTACGAGCAGTACTTC
j_gene: TRBJ2-1; d_gene: .; abundance: once; v_gene: TRBV6-4; CDR3aa: CASSDAAAGAHEQFF; CDR3nt: TGTGCCAGCAGTGACGCTGCGGCAGGGGCCCATGAGCAGTTCTTC
j_gene: TRBJ1-1; d_gene: .; abundance: .; v_gene: TRBV13; CDR3aa: CASSPKVNTEAFF; CDR3nt: TGTGCCAGCAGCCCCAAGGTGAACACTGAAGCTTTCTTT
j_gene: TRBJ1-4; d_gene: TRBD1; abundance: .; v_gene: TRBV5-4; CDR3aa: CASSEYTQGARGQLFF; CDR3nt: TGTGCCAGCAGCGAATATACACAGGGGGCGCGTGGGCAACTGTTTTTT
j_gene: TRBJ2-7; d_gene: .; abundance: .; v_gene: TRBV7-2; CDR3aa: CASSLGNAYEQYF; CDR3nt: TGTGCCAGCAGCTTAGGGAACGCCTACGAGCAGTACTTC
j_gene: TRBJ1-1; d_gene: TRBD1; abundance: .; v_gene: TRBV9; CDR3aa: CASSDGQATMNTEAFF; CDR3nt: TGTGCCAGCAGCGACGGACAGGCTACGATGAACACTGAAGCTTTCTTT
j_gene: TRBJ2-5; d_gene: .; abundance: .; v_gene: TRBV7-7; CDR3aa: CASSLRQGSYQETQYF; CDR3nt: TGTGCCAGCAGCTTGCGGCAGGGGTCGTACCAAGAGACCCAGTACTTC
j_gene: TRBJ1-1; d_gene: .; abundance: .; v_gene: TRBV6-5; CDR3aa: CASSYGRGTEAFF; CDR3nt: TGTGCCAGCAGTTACGGCCGGGGCACTGAAGCTTTCTTT
j_gene: TRBJ1-4; d_gene: .; abundance: .; v_gene: TRBV4-1; CDR3aa: CASSQKVGFNEKLFF; CDR3nt: TGCGCCAGCAGCCAAAAAGTCGGATTTAATGAAAAACTGTTTTTT
j_gene: TRBJ2-3; d_gene: .; abundance: .; v_gene: TRBV13; CDR3aa: CASQGAGGRTDTQYF; CDR3nt: TGTGCCAGCCAGGGGGCGGGAGGCCGCACAGATACGCAGTATTTT
j_gene: TRBJ1-5; d_gene: .; abundance: .; v_gene: TRBV4-1; CDR3aa: CASSQRTVDQPQHF; CDR3nt: TGCGCCAGCAGCCAGCGGACAGTGGATCAGCCCCAGCATTTT
j_gene: TRBJ2-7; d_gene: .; abundance: .; v_gene: TRBV21-1; CDR3aa: CASRTIYGRFPTYEQYF; CDR3nt: TGTGCCAGCAGGACAATTTATGGACGCTTTCCCACCTACGAGCAGTACTTC
j_gene: TRBJ2-7; d_gene: .; abundance: .; v_gene: TRBV19; CDR3aa: CASSIIGDEQYF; CDR3nt: TGTGCCAGTAGTATAATAGGGGACGAGCAGTACTTC
j_gene: TRBJ1-1; d_gene: .; abundance: once; v_gene: TRBV11-2; CDR3aa: CASSPGGDEAFF; CDR3nt: TGTGCCAGCAGCCCCGGGGGAGACGAAGCTTTCTTT
j_gene: TRBJ2-7; d_gene: TRBD2; abundance: .; v_gene: TRBV6-1; CDR3aa: CASSEMAGGPYEQYF; CDR3nt: TGTGCCAGCAGTGAAATGGCGGGAGGCCCCTACGAGCAGTACTTC
j_gene: TRBJ2-2; d_gene: .; abundance: .; v_gene: TRBV4-1; CDR3aa: CASSQGEGWAGELFF; CDR3nt: TGCGCCAGCAGCCAAGGAGAAGGGTGGGCCGGGGAGCTGTTTTTT
j_gene: TRBJ1-1; d_gene: .; abundance: .; v_gene: TRBV6-5; CDR3aa: CASSYSGVGTEAFF; CDR3nt: TGTGCCAGCAGTTACTCGGGTGTGGGGACTGAAGCTTTCTTT
j_gene: TRBJ2-4; d_gene: .; abundance: .; v_gene: TRBV21-1; CDR3aa: CASSRRGRIAKNIQYF; CDR3nt: TGTGCCAGCAGCAGGAGGGGGCGGATAGCCAAAAACATTCAGTACTTC